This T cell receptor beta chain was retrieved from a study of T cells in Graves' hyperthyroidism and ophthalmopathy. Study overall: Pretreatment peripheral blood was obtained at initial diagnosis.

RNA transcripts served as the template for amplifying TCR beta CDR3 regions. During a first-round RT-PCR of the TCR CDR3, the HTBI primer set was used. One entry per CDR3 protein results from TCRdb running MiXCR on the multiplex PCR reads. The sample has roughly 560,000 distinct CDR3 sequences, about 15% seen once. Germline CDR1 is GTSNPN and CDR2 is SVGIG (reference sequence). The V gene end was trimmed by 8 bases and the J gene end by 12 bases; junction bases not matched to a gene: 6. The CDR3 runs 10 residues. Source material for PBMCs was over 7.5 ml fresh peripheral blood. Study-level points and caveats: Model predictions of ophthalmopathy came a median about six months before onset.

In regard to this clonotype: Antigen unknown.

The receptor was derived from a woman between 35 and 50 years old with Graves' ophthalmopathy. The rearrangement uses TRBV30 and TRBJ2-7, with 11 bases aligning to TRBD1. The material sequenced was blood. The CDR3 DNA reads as TGTGCCAGCGGACAGGGGGCTACGTACTTC. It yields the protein CASGQGATYF.